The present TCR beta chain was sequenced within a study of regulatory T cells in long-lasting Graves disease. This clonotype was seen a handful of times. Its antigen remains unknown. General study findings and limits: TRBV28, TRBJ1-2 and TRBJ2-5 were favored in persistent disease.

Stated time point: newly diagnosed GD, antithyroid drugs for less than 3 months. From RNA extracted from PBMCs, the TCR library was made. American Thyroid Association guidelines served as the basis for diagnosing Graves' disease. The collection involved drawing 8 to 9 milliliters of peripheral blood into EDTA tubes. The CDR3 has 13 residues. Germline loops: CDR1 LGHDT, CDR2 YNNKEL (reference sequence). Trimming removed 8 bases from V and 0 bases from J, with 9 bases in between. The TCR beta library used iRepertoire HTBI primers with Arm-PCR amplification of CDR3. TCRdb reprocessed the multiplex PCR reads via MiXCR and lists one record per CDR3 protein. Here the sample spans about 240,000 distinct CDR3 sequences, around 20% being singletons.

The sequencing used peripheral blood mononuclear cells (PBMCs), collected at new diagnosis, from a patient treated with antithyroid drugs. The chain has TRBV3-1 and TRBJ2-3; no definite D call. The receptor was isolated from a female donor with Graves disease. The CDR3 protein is CASSGQSTDTQYF. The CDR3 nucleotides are TGTGCCAGCTCTGGCCAAAGCACAGATACGCAGTATTTT.